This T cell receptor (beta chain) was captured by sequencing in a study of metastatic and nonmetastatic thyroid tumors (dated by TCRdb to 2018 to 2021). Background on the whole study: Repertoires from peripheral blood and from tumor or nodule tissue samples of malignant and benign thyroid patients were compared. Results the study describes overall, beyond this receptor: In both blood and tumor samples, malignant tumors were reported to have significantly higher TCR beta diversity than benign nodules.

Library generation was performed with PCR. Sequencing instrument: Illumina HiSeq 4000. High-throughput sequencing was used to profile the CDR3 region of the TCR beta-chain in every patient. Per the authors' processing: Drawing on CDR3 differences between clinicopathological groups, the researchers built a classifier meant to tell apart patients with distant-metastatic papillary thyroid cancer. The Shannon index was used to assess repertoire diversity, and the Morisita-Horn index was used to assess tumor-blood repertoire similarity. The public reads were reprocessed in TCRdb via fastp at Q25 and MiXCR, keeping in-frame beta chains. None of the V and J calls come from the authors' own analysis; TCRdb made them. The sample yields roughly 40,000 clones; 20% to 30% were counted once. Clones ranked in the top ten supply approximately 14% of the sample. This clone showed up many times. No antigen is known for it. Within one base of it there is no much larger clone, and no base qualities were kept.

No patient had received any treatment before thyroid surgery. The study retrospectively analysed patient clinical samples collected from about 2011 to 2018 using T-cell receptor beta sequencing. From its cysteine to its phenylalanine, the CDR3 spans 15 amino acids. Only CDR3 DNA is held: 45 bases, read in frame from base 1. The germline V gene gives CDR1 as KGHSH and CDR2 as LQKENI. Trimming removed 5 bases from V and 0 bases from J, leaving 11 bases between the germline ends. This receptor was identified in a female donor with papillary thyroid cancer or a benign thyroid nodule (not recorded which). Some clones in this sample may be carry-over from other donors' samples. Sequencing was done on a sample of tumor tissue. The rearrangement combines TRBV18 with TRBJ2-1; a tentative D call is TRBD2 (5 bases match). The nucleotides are TGTGCCAGCTCATCCGGGGATAGCTCCTACAATGAGCAGTTCTTC. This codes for CASSSGDSSYNEQFF.